This record looks at one TCR beta chain sequence and its context. One end of the junction is discordant with germline, which a read error may explain. The data were taken from a study of CD8 T cells in Susac syndrome. The CDR3 extends over 13 amino acids. Germline V lookup: CDR1 MNHEY, CDR2 SMNVEV (reference sequence). The RNA input was roughly 0.45 to 1 ug, and it was reverse transcribed with random hexamers. TCRdb reanalysed the immunoSEQ multiplex PCR reads using MiXCR and keeps one entry per CDR3 protein. The table shows 70,000 to 95,000 distinct CDR3 sequences, with 90% to 95% occurring only once.

The chain couples TRBV27 to TRBJ1-2, with 7 bases lining up with TRBD1. Input material: CD8+ T cells from PBMCs. The TCR was taken from a human donor with Susac syndrome. CDR3 region: CASSFGTDYGYTF. CDR3 coding DNA: TGTGCCAGCAGTTTCGGGACAGACTACGGCTACACCTTC.